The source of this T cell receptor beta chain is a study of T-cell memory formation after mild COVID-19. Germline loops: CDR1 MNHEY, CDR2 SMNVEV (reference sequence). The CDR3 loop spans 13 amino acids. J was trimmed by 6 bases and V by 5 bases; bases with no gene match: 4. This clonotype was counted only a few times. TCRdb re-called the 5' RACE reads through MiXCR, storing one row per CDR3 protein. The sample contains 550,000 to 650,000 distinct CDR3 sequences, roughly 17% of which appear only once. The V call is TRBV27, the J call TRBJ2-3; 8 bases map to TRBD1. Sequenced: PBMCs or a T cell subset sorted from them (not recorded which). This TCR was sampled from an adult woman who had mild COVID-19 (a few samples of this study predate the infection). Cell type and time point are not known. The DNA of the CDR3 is TGTGCCAGCAGTGGACAGGGATCGGATACGCAGTATTTT. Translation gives CASSGQGSDTQYF.